A selection of T cell receptor beta chains follows, all from one sample in a study of blood T cell repertoires in COVID-19. TCRdb's table, derived via immunoSEQ multiplex PCR, lists solely in-frame clones and lacks some. Here the sample spans 250,000 to 300,000 clones, 86% being singletons. Sequencing input: peripheral blood. These receptors all come from a woman aged 30 to 39 with COVID-19, enrolled during active disease. The CDR3 runs from the conserved cysteine through the conserved F or W. A D gene is named only where the DNA matches it firmly. Some rows have no size entry. The others give once, few or many, or a class for an expanded clone.

TRBJ2-1,17,TRBV6-2/TRBV6-3,TRBD1,-,TGTGCCAGCAGTTACCCAGTCACAGGGGCAAGTTACAATGAGCAGTTCTTC,CASSYPVTGASYNEQFF
TRBJ2-7,12,TRBV27,-,-,TGTGCCAGCAGTTTCCTCTCCTACGAGCAGTACTTC,CASSFLSYEQYF
TRBJ1-2,13,TRBV19,-,-,TGTGCCAGTAGTATAATGGGAGGGGTTGGCTACACCTTC,CASSIMGGVGYTF
TRBJ2-1,14,TRBV9,TRBD2,-,TGTGCCAGCAGCGTAGGCGGGGGGGGCTCGGAGCAGTTCTTC,CASSVGGGGSEQFF
TRBJ2-7,19,TRBV3-1/TRBV3-2,TRBD1,-,TGTGCCAGCAGCCAAGACCCGAACTATAACCGGGACAGGCGGGGCGAGCAGTACTTC,CASSQDPNYNRDRRGEQYF
TRBJ2-5,17,TRBV19,TRBD2,-,TGTGCCAGTAGTACGAGAGGAGGGACTAACCCTCCAGAGACCCAGTACTTC,CASSTRGGTNPPETQYF
TRBJ1-2,14,TRBV27,-,few,TGTGCCAGCAGTTTCCCAGGTAGGCGAAATGGCTACACCTTC,CASSFPGRRNGYTF
TRBJ2-2,16,TRBV4-1,TRBD2,-,TGCGCCAGCAGCGTTGGCGGGGGGGCCCGCACCGGGGAGCTGTTTTTT,CASSVGGGARTGELFF
TRBJ1-2,13,TRBV19,TRBD1,-,TGTGCCAGTAGTATGACAGGGTATCATGGCTACACCTTC,CASSMTGYHGYTF
TRBJ2-1,14,TRBV9,TRBD2,-,TGTGCCAGCATGTCAGGACTAGCCACCGGTGAGCAGTTCTTC,CASMSGLATGEQFF
TRBJ1-6,16,TRBV28,-,-,TGTGCCAGCAGTTTGAGAGGAAGCTCCTATAATTCACCCCTCCACTTT,CASSLRGSSYNSPLHF
TRBJ2-3,17,TRBV11-2,TRBD2,-,TGTGCCAGCAGCTTAATGGGTGTAGCGGGCCTCACAGATACGCAGTATTTT,CASSLMGVAGLTDTQYF
TRBJ1-1,17,TRBV5-4,TRBD1,-,TGTGCCAGCAGCGATGGACAGGGCGAAGAGTGGGACACTGAAGCTTTCTTT,CASSDGQGEEWDTEAFF
TRBJ1-3,15,TRBV5-1,-,-,TGCGCCAGCAGCTTGGAATGGACACTCGGAAACACCATATATTTT,CASSLEWTLGNTIYF
TRBJ1-2,14,TRBV5-6,-,few,TGTGCCAGCAGCTTGGGCAGGGCGGACTATGGCTACACCTTC,CASSLGRADYGYTF
TRBJ2-1,14,TRBV7-2,-,-,TGTGCCAGCTTTAGAGGGGGGGTTCACAATGAGCAGTTCTTC,CASFRGGVHNEQFF
TRBJ2-7,12,TRBV6-5,-,-,TGTGCCAGCAGGGGGGGTCCCTACGAGCAGTACTTC,CASRGGPYEQYF
TRBJ2-1,14,TRBV6-5,TRBD2,-,TGTGCCAGCAGTTACCCGGGGGGAAGGAATGAGCAGTTCTTC,CASSYPGGRNEQFF
TRBJ2-3,14,TRBV4-1,TRBD1,-,TGCGCCAGCAGCCAGGGACAGCTCACAGATACGCAGTATTTT,CASSQGQLTDTQYF
TRBJ2-1,17,TRBV3-1/TRBV3-2,TRBD2,-,TGTGCCAGCAGCCAAGAAAGTATAGCGGGGGGCGACAATGAGCAGTTCTTC,CASSQESIAGGDNEQFF
TRBJ2-1,15,TRBV18,TRBD2,-,TGTGCCAGCTCCCCCACTAGCGGGGGGGCTAGTGAGCAGTTCTTC,CASSPTSGGASEQFF
TRBJ1-1,17,TRBV5-1,TRBD1,-,TGCGCCAGCAGCTCGGACAGGGAGTTTTCCCCGAACACTGAAGCTTTCTTT,CASSSDREFSPNTEAFF
TRBJ2-5,14,TRBV2,TRBD2,-,TGTGCCAGTCTAGCGGGGGGTTGGGTAGGGACCCAGTACTTC,CASLAGGWVGTQYF
TRBJ2-7,13,TRBV12-3/TRBV12-4,-,-,TGTGCCAGCAGTCCAAACTCTAACTACGAGCAGTACTTC,CASSPNSNYEQYF
TRBJ2-3,15,TRBV15,-,-,TGTGCCACCAGGAGGGGACTGATCCGCACAGATACGCAGTATTTT,CATRRGLIRTDTQYF
TRBJ1-1,12,TRBV11-2,-,-,TGTGCCAGCACCCTGATGGGCCTTGAAGCTTTCTTT,CASTLMGLEAFF
TRBJ2-3,14,TRBV29-1,TRBD2,-,TGCAGCGCCCGAGAAGCGGGAGACACAGATACGCAGTATTTT,CSAREAGDTDTQYF
TRBJ1-5,15,TRBV2,-,-,TGTGCCAGCAGCTACTCTGGGGGCGAGGCTCAGCCCCAGCATTTT,CASSYSGGEAQPQHF
TRBJ1-2,13,TRBV28,-,-,TGTGCCAGCAGTCGGGGTGCTAACTATGGCTACACCTTC,CASSRGANYGYTF
TRBJ1-1,18,TRBV5-1,TRBD1,-,TGCGCCAGCAGCTTGGGTATAAAGATGGACAGGGGATTCACTGAAGCTTTCTTT,CASSLGIKMDRGFTEAFF
TRBJ2-3,15,TRBV10-2,TRBD2,-,TGCGCCAGCAGTGAATGGACTAGCGGGGCAGATACGCAGTATTTT,CASSEWTSGADTQYF